This T cell receptor (beta chain) originates from a study of CD8 T cells in Susac syndrome. General study results and limits: As the study acknowledged, the number of individuals who were part of its TCR sequencing and HLA analysis was relatively small.

With 1 base removed from V and 6 bases from J, the gap between germline ends came to 16 bases. The germline gives CDR1 MNHNS, CDR2 SASEGT. This CDR3 has 16 residues. Sequencing of TCR beta covered CD8+ and CD4+ T cells obtained from blood. Reverse transcription used about 0.45 to 1 ug RNA and random hexamers. TCRdb reprocessed the immunoSEQ multiplex PCR reads via MiXCR and lists one record per CDR3 protein. The sample holds approximately 120,000 distinct CDR3 sequences, about 90% seen once. With respect to this clonotype: As yet, its antigen is unknown.

The sample taken for sequencing was CD8+ T cells from PBMCs. V usage is TRBV6-1 and J usage is TRBJ1-5; tentative D call: TRBD1 (5 bases). This clonotype was obtained from a human donor with multiple sclerosis. The CDR3 DNA reads as TGTGCCAGCAGTGAAGGAATAGGGACGGGAAGTCAGCCCCAGCATTTT. This codes for CASSEGIGTGSQPQHF.